What follows are 9 T cell receptor beta chains derived from one specimen sequenced in a study of blood T cells in healthy people across ages (dated by TCRdb to the mid-2010s). Libraries were constructed by 5' RACE. Sequencing took place on an Illumina HiSeq 2500. The second PCR ran for about 6 to 12 cycles and used a J-beta primer mix along with a sample-barcoded 5' primer. The raw public reads went through TCRdb reprocessing: fastp at Q25, MiXCR clone calling, in-frame beta chains kept. Rows are combined by CDR3 protein, so each entry shows the most common genes and DNA. Here the sample has about 580,000 distinct CDR3 sequences; around 50% occur a single time. About 26% of the sample is in the top ten clones. Source material: blood. Receptors originate from a man older than 75 in good health.

Concerning this clonotype itself: Given a much more abundant clone one base away, this may be a read error. The chain combines TRBV20-1 with TRBJ2-5; D uncertain. V was clipped by 2 bases and J by 2 bases, with 9 bases between them. Per the germline V gene, CDR1 is DFQATT and CDR2 is SNEGSKA (reference sequence). The CDR3 runs 13 residues. The CDR3: CSARSDGQETQYF. The CDR3 DNA follows: TGCAGTGCTAGATCCGACGGGCAAGAGACCCAGTACTTC.

In its sample, this clonotype was seen many times. This rearrangement joins TRBV6-5 to TRBJ1-5; D gene unclear. Germline CDR1 reads MNHEY; CDR2 reads SVGAGI. Trimming took off 2 bases at V and 6 bases at J, with 8 bases between the two ends. The CDR3 is 13 amino acids. CDR3 sequence (DNA): TGTGCCAGCAGTTACACCCTGTCTCAGCCCCAGCATTTT. Translated, it gives CASSYTLSQPQHF.

The rearrangement links TRBV4-2 to TRBJ1-1; 12 bases align to TRBD1. CDR1 and CDR2 from the germline V gene are LGHNA and YNFKEQ. V shed 4 bases and J 5 bases; nucleotides not matched to a gene: 2. This CDR3 comprises 14 residues. CDR3 in amino acids: CASSRGQGATEAFF. CDR3 nucleotide sequence: TGTGCCAGCAGCCGGGGACAGGGGGCGACTGAAGCTTTCTTT.

The chain employs TRBV6-1 and TRBJ1-2; TRBD1 agrees at 8 bases. J was trimmed by 5 bases and V by 3 bases; bases with no gene match: 2. The CDR3 is 13 amino acids. Germline V gene sequence: CDR1 MNHNS, CDR2 SASEGT. CDR3 region: CASSETGEYGYTF. The DNA for the CDR3 is TGTGCCAGCAGTGAGACAGGGGAGTATGGCTACACCTTC.

This chain links TRBV10-3 with TRBJ1-2; TRBD1 matches 9 bases. The J segment lost 6 bases and the V segment lost 7 bases, leaving 6 bases of the junction unmatched. Looked up from germline, CDR1 is ENHRY and CDR2 is SYGVKD. CDR3 length: 13 amino acids. Written as DNA, the CDR3 is TGTGCCATCACCTGGACAGGGGTGGATGGCTACACCTTC. Translation gives CAITWTGVDGYTF.

This clonotype was counted ten times or more. The rearrangement uses TRBV27 and TRBJ1-2; D possibly corresponds to TRBD1 (6 bases). The CDR3 consists of 15 residues. The V end was cut by 6 bases, the J end by 8 bases, with 22 bases between. CDR1 MNHEY and CDR2 SMNVEV come from the germline V gene (reference sequence). Written as DNA, the CDR3 is TGTGCCAGCAGACCCGGGACACCGACGTTGGTGGGCTACACCTTC. Protein product: CASRPGTPTLVGYTF.

The chain recombines TRBV5-1 with TRBJ1-1; D unresolved. CDR1 is SGHRS, CDR2 YFSETQ, per germline. This CDR3 has 14 residues. Trimming stripped 5 bases from V and 1 base from J, with 12 bases between. The CDR3 nucleotides are TGCGCCAGCAGGTATGGGGTCGCGAACACTGAAGCTTTCTTT. Protein product: CASRYGVANTEAFF.

In the case of this clonotype: A much larger clone lies one base from this, so it may be a read error. Here the CDR3 omits its conserved ending phenylalanine or tryptophan, so a read error is the likely source. The DNA of the CDR3 is TGTGCCATCAGTGAGTCGAATCCAGCCGGGGACGAGCAGTACTGC. It specifies CAISESNPAGDEQYC. The chain carries TRBV10-3 and TRBJ2-7, with D maybe TRBD2 (5 bases). From germline, CDR1 is ENHRY and CDR2 SYGVKD. Trimming stripped 0 bases from V and 5 bases from J, with 14 bases between. The CDR3 is made up of 15 amino acids.

In the case of this clonotype: One base away lies a much larger clone, so this may be a sequencing read error. The rearrangement joins TRBV6-6 to TRBJ2-7; D is possibly TRBD2 (6 bases). The V and J ends lost 2 bases and 0 bases respectively, with 14 bases between them. The germline V gene encodes CDR1 MNHNY and CDR2 SVGAGI (reference sequence). CDR3 size: 16 residues. The CDR3 loop reads CASSYPFSGGSYEQYF. The CDR3 coding sequence is TGTGCCAGCAGTTACCCTTTTTCCGGGGGCTCCTACGAGCAGTACTTC.